This T cell receptor (beta chain) was retrieved from a study of blood T cells in healthy people across ages. Whole-study findings and limits: Estimated diversity, derived from one million T cells, was regarded as an underestimate.

This CDR3 spans 15 amino acids. Looked up from germline, CDR1 is WNHNN and CDR2 is SYGVQD (reference sequence). V was pared by 5 bases and J by 3 bases, with 8 bases of the junction left unmatched. Sample-barcoded 5' priming and a J-beta primer mix drove a second PCR of about 7 to 11 cycles. Each of the cDNA molecules was tagged by a template-switch adaptor with 12 random nucleotides. Samples each returned at least 2.5 million CDR3-containing paired-end reads. TCRdb called the 5' RACE reads again in MiXCR, with one record for every CDR3 protein. The sample has about 670,000 distinct CDR3 sequences, around 43% seen once. The table lists this clonotype with a few counts. Its antigen is not identified.

The receptor's source is a man at least 80 years old in good health. V and J are TRBV10-1 and TRBJ2-7, with 9 bases fitting TRBD1. Material for sequencing was blood. In DNA form, the CDR3 reads TGCGCCAGCAGTTCATCCGGGACAGGGATCTACGAGCAGTACTTC. As protein: CASSSSGTGIYEQYF.